This T cell receptor (beta chain) was obtained from a study of blood T cell repertoires in COVID-19. About the study: Material from acute and convalescent COVID-19 was sourced from the United States, Italy and Spain. In each case, the material was cDNA or gDNA derived from T cells, B-cell-depleted T cells, or PBMCs.

Original handling: Using reference gene primer amplification, nucleated cell counts were estimated. The method was immunoSEQ multiplex PCR; TCRdb's version includes in-frame clones alone and lacks a portion of them. V and J calls and clone size are as listed in that table; D and trimming were resolved from the DNA. The sample carries some 150,000 clones, under 85% recorded once. The CDR3 has 13 residues. Trimming left V 10 bases short and J 4 bases short, with 13 bases between. The specimen sequenced was peripheral blood. This TCR was recovered from a woman of 80 years or more in a cohort sampled during active or convalescent COVID-19. The chain uses TRBV12-3 or TRBV12-4 and TRBJ2-2; D may be TRBD1 (6 bases). The CDR3 DNA follows: TGTGCCAACCGCCAGGGGTCCACCGGGGAGCTGTTTTTT. Its protein product is CANRQGSTGELFF.